One sample yielded the 25 T cell receptor beta chains listed below, sequenced in a study of identical twins. Each CDR3 protein gets one entry after TCRdb re-called the 5' RACE reads with MiXCR. The sample lists 400,000 to 550,000 distinct CDR3 sequences; 14% were seen once. Separately, the same data were catalogued under a study of yellow fever vaccine responses in identical twins.

Sequencing was performed on CD4+ T cells sorted from blood. Receptors were obtained from a woman aged 18-35 years in good health.

This clonotype was picked up many times. The V and J genes are TRBV9 and TRBJ2-1, with 10 bases aligning to TRBD2. CDR1 and CDR2 from the germline V gene are SGDLS and YYNGEE. This CDR3 spans 13 amino acids. The V gene end was trimmed by 3 bases and the J gene end by 11 bases; junction bases not matched to a gene: 5. CDR3 protein: CASSDASGSKQFF. DNA of the CDR3: TGTGCCAGCAGCGACGCTAGCGGGAGTAAGCAGTTCTTC.

The genes are TRBV6-1 and TRBJ2-2; 7 nucleotides line up with TRBD1. J lost 0 bases, V lost 6 bases, and 4 bases had no gene match. The CDR3 contains 15 residues. Germline-derived CDR1 and CDR2 are MNHNS and SASEGT. CDR3 sequence reads: CASRLQGTNTGELFF. CDR3 nucleotide sequence: TGTGCCAGCAGACTACAGGGGACGAACACCGGGGAGCTGTTTTTT.

This clonotype has more than one count but fewer than ten. The chain recombines TRBV10-3 with TRBJ2-1; D is unclear. V was shortened by 8 bases and J by 8 bases, with 16 bases between the two germline ends. CDR3 length: 13 amino acids. Germline CDR1 is ENHRY and CDR2 is SYGVKD. CDR3 sequence: CAIAPPRFDEQFF. The CDR3 DNA reads as TGTGCCATCGCGCCACCTCGGTTCGATGAGCAGTTCTTC.

This clonotype was picked up a small number of times. The chain couples TRBV20-1 to TRBJ2-1, with TRBD2 matching over 9 bases. CDR3 length: 14 residues. V shed 2 bases and J 4 bases; nucleotides not matched to a gene: 3. Germline-derived CDR1 and CDR2 are DFQATT and SNEGSKA (reference sequence). Here the CDR3 reads CSARQTSGYNEQFF. CDR3 DNA: TGCAGTGCTAGACAGACTAGCGGTTACAATGAGCAGTTCTTC.

The V and J genes are TRBV7-3 and TRBJ2-3; 9 positions match TRBD2. The CDR3 loop spans 14 amino acids. V gave up 3 bases and J gave up 5 bases; unmatched junction bases: 3. Germline lookup yields CDR1 SGHTA and CDR2 FQGTGA. The CDR3 region has the DNA TGTGCCAGCAGCTTTAGCGGGGGTAAAGATACGCAGTATTTT. Translation gives CASSFSGGKDTQYF.

The CDR3 sequence: CSATDRGSVYTDTQYF. In nucleotides, the CDR3 is TGCAGTGCGACCGACAGGGGATCAGTGTACACAGATACGCAGTATTTT. The rearrangement uses TRBV20-1 and TRBJ2-3; 8 bases map to TRBD1. The CDR3 extends over 16 amino acids. CDR1 DFQATT and CDR2 SNEGSKA come from the germline V gene (reference sequence). Unmatched junction bases numbered 13, after V lost 6 bases and J lost 2 bases.

V is TRBV2 and J is TRBJ2-4; D gene ambiguous. The CDR3 sequence is 15 residues long. From germline, CDR1 is SNHLY and CDR2 FYNNEI. V lost 8 bases and J lost 0, with 14 bases in between. The CDR3 loop is CASSPFIPAKNIQYF. CDR3 DNA sequence: TGTGCCAGCTCCCCATTTATTCCAGCCAAAAACATTCAGTACTTC.

This clonotype was picked up many times. The chain has TRBV6-2 or TRBV6-3 and TRBJ2-5, with TRBD2 as a possible D gene (6 bases). This CDR3 spans 15 amino acids. V was clipped by 6 bases and J by 4 bases, with 18 bases between them. CDR1 MNHEY and CDR2 SVGEGT come from the germline V gene. The DNA of the CDR3 is TGTGCCAGCAGACCCCGACTAGAAACGCGAGAGACCCAGTACTTC. It translates to CASRPRLETRETQYF.

The rearrangement links TRBV18 to TRBJ2-6; TRBD2 might be the D (5 bases). Between the trimmed V and J ends, which lost 0 bases and 2 bases, there was a span of 8 bases. The germline CDR1 and CDR2 sequences are KGHSH and LQKENI. This CDR3 is built from 16 residues. CDR3 region: CASSPPGVTGANVLTF. The CDR3 DNA sequence: TGTGCCAGCTCACCACCCGGGGTAACTGGGGCCAACGTCCTGACTTTC.

This clonotype was detected only once. This chain links TRBV5-4 with TRBJ2-7, with TRBD2 identical over 8 bases. Losses at the gene ends were 3 bases for V and 4 bases for J; bases not matched to a gene: 9. The CDR3 has 15 amino acids. CDR1 SGHNT and CDR2 YYREEE come from the germline V gene (reference sequence). The CDR3 region is CASSWTAGVAYEQYF. DNA for the CDR3: TGTGCCAGCAGCTGGACAGCGGGAGTAGCGTACGAGCAGTACTTC.

There are a few counts of this clonotype. The J gene is TRBJ2-2, the V gene TRBV4-3, with TRBD2 matching 7 bases. The germline gives CDR1 LGHNA, CDR2 YSLEER. This CDR3 has 16 amino acids. V gave up 1 base and J gave up 5 bases; unmatched junction bases: 7. CDR3 loop: CASSQATYGGTGELFF. The CDR3 DNA reads as TGCGCCAGCAGCCAAGCCACGTACGGGGGGACCGGGGAGCTGTTTTTT.

The chain carries TRBV18 and TRBJ1-4, with no clear D. Germline loops: CDR1 KGHSH, CDR2 LQKENI. This CDR3 spans 15 amino acids. Between the trimmed V and J ends, which lost 6 bases and 8 bases, there was a span of 19 bases. The CDR3 reads CASSSLAGDLEKLFF. The DNA for the CDR3 is TGTGCCAGCTCGTCGTTAGCCGGAGACCTAGAAAAACTGTTTTTT.

This clonotype showed up just a few times. This chain links TRBV20-1 with TRBJ2-6; 7 positions match TRBD2. V lost 6 bases and J lost 2; bases outside the gene matches: 7. This CDR3 comprises 15 residues. In germline, CDR1 is DFQATT, CDR2 SNEGSKA (reference sequence). The CDR3 sequence: CSAPPGGTGANVLTF. In DNA form, the CDR3 reads TGCAGTGCCCCACCGGGGGGTACTGGGGCCAACGTCCTGACTTTC.

CDR3 protein: CASSVTGLYEQFF. The CDR3 nucleotides are TGTGCCAGTAGTGTGACAGGGCTCTATGAGCAGTTCTTC. This rearrangement joins TRBV19 to TRBJ2-1; 7 bases map to TRBD1. CDR1 and CDR2 (germline): LNHDA, SQIVND (reference sequence). Trimming took 5 bases from V and 8 from J; bases not matched to a gene: 6. This CDR3 has 13 residues.

Concerning this clonotype: Sequence at one end of the junction differs from germline and may be a read error. The J gene is TRBJ1-1, the V gene TRBV5-1; D unclear. The germline CDR1 and CDR2 sequences are SGHRS and YFSETQ. The CDR3 has 11 amino acids. The DNA of the CDR3 is TGCGCCAGCAGCTTGGAGAGTGTCAGAAGCTTT. Translating gives CASSLESVRSF.

This clonotype was seen repeatedly, ten times or more. CDR3 bases: TGTGCCAGCACCCAGGGGACTGGGCCGCCTGAGCAGTTCTTC. Protein: CASTQGTGPPEQFF. The chain combines TRBV6-2 or TRBV6-3 with TRBJ2-1; possibly TRBD1 or TRBD2 for D (6 bases each). The CDR3 is made up of 14 amino acids. Trimming stripped 7 bases from V and 9 bases from J, with 19 bases between. Germline CDR1 and CDR2: MNHEY and SVGEGT.

The V call is TRBV29-1, the J call TRBJ2-5, with D possibly TRBD2 on 6 matching bases. This CDR3 has 14 amino acids. V dropped 5 bases and J dropped 3 bases, with 16 bases sitting between them. Looked up from germline, CDR1 is SQVTM and CDR2 is ANQGSEA. The CDR3 region has the DNA TGCAGCGTTTTTGGCGGGGTGGGGGAAGAGACCCAGTACTTC. It yields the protein CSVFGGVGEETQYF.

This clonotype was counted ten times or more. J is TRBJ2-1 and V is TRBV24-1; TRBD2 matches at 12 bases. Trimming at V came to 4 bases and at J to 6 bases, leaving 6 bases not matched to a gene. From germline, CDR1 is KGHDR and CDR2 SFDVKD. The CDR3 contains 16 residues. The CDR3 is CATSEELAGGRNEQFF. The CDR3 DNA reads TGTGCCACCAGTGAGGAGCTAGCGGGGGGGCGCAATGAGCAGTTCTTC.

This clonotype has ten or more counts. V is TRBV12-3 or TRBV12-4 and J is TRBJ1-1; TRBD1 is a possible D gene (6 bases). This CDR3 spans 15 amino acids. The V end was cut by 9 bases, the J end by 0 bases, with 17 bases between. The CDR3 loop is CASKGGGSMNTEAFF. CDR3 sequence (DNA): TGTGCCAGTAAAGGGGGGGGGAGCATGAACACTGAAGCTTTCTTT.

In its sample, this clonotype was seen a few times. The rearrangement uses TRBV20-1 and TRBJ2-1, with a weak D call TRBD2 (6 bases). In germline, CDR1 is DFQATT, CDR2 SNEGSKA (reference sequence). Trimming cost V 3 bases and J 3 bases, with 18 bases left between them. This CDR3 is 16 amino acids long. This chain's CDR3 is CSAREPLGLDYNEQFF. DNA of the CDR3: TGCAGTGCTAGGGAACCTTTGGGACTCGACTACAATGAGCAGTTCTTC.

The table lists this clonotype with many counts. The chain combines TRBV7-2 with TRBJ2-3, with 8 nucleotides matching TRBD1. J was trimmed by 7 bases and V by 2 bases; bases with no gene match: 5. Germline CDR1 is SGHTA and CDR2 is FQGNSA. This CDR3 region has 14 residues. The CDR3 DNA is TGTGCCAGCAGCTTAAGCAGACAGGGGAATACGCAGTATTTT. Translating gives CASSLSRQGNTQYF.

The V gene is TRBV10-3, the J gene TRBJ2-7, with 9 bases lining up with TRBD1. The CDR3 extends over 15 amino acids. The V gene end was trimmed by 5 bases and the J gene end by 2 bases; junction bases not matched to a gene: 7. Germline values: CDR1 ENHRY, CDR2 SYGVKD. The CDR3 bases are TGTGCCATCAGTATGATGACAGGGGGACCCTACGAGCAGTACTTC. As protein: CAISMMTGGPYEQYF.

A few counts support this clonotype. The chain is built from TRBV20-1 and TRBJ2-7; 11 positions match TRBD2. V lost 2 bases to trimming and J lost 5 bases; unmatched junction nucleotides: 2. The length of the CDR3 is 13 residues. Per germline, CDR1 DFQATT and CDR2 SNEGSKA (reference sequence). Here the CDR3 reads CSARLAGGNEQYF. CDR3 nucleotide sequence: TGCAGTGCTAGACTAGCGGGAGGAAACGAGCAGTACTTC.

The chain has TRBV28 and TRBJ1-5, with D possibly being TRBD1 (6 bases). The V end lost 6 bases, the J end lost 4 bases, and 16 bases lay between the germline ends. Germline CDR1 MDHEN, CDR2 SYDVKM. The CDR3 has 15 residues. The CDR3 coding sequence is TGTGCCAGCAGGGCGCCACAGGGAGAAAATCAGCCCCAGCATTTT. Protein product: CASRAPQGENQPQHF.

This clonotype was seen a few times. The genes are TRBV3-1 and TRBJ2-5; D is unresolved. Germline lookup yields CDR1 LGHDT and CDR2 YNNKEL (reference sequence). The CDR3 extends over 14 amino acids. Trimming shortened V by 0 bases and J by 5 bases, and 10 bases separated the two germline ends. CDR3 sequence reads: CASSQDSQGETQYF. The CDR3 DNA is TGTGCCAGCAGCCAAGATAGCCAAGGGGAGACCCAGTACTTC.